These T cell receptor beta chains were read from a single sample in a study of metastatic and nonmetastatic thyroid tumors. TCRdb re-called the PCR reads through MiXCR. The sample lists 12,000 or so clones, approximately 32% occurring once. The sequencing input was tumor tissue. The receptor set was obtained from a female donor with papillary thyroid cancer or a benign thyroid nodule (not recorded which). Some clones in this sample may be carry-over from other donors' samples. CDR3s include the opening cysteine and the closing phenylalanine or tryptophan. Each record gives: D gene, J gene, clone size, V gene, CDR3 protein, CDR3 DNA. The D gene is left open where the match is weak. Expanded clones get a size class; other rows say once, few or many, or leave the size out.

. TRBJ2-1 . TRBV9 CASGGVSGVNEQFF TGTGCCAGCGGCGGGGTGAGTGGAGTGAATGAGCAGTTCTTC
. TRBJ2-7 . TRBV6-1 CASSEIRDGNWDEQYF TGTGCCAGCAGTGAAATCCGGGACGGAAACTGGGACGAGCAGTACTTC
TRBD1 TRBJ1-2 medium-sized TRBV5-1 CASSLDGTGKYGYTF TGCGCCAGCAGCTTAGACGGGACAGGAAAGTATGGCTACACCTTC
. TRBJ2-6 . TRBV20-1 CSARDPQGAGANVLTF TGCAGTGCTAGAGACCCCCAGGGTGCTGGGGCCAACGTCCTGACTTTC
TRBD1 TRBJ1-1 few TRBV15 CATSRLGTATEAFF TGTGCCACCAGCAGACTGGGGACAGCCACTGAAGCTTTCTTT
TRBD2 TRBJ2-7 . TRBV4-2 CASSRALERECEWEQYF TGTGCCAGCAGCAGAGCCCTAGAGCGGGAGTGCGAATGGGAGCAGTACTTC
. TRBJ2-1 . TRBV20-1 CSARDPSVIYNEHFF TGCAGTGCTAGAGATCCTAGCGTGATCTATAATGAGCATTTCTTC
TRBD2 TRBJ2-3 medium-sized TRBV20-1 CSARAGLAGAKGDTQYF TGCAGTGCTAGAGCGGGACTAGCGGGAGCAAAGGGAGATACGCAGTATTTT
. TRBJ1-2 . TRBV30 CAWSVGGAGSYGYTF TGTGCCTGGAGTGTGGGTGGGGCTGGGAGCTATGGCTACACCTTC
. TRBJ2-7 . TRBV27 CASSSELGEQYF TGTGCCAGCAGTTCGGAGCTTGGCGAGCAGTACTTC
. TRBJ1-2 . TRBV11-3 CASSAWTENYGYTF TGTGCCAGCAGCGCGTGGACGGAGAACTATGGCTACACCTTC
. TRBJ1-1 . TRBV9 CASSVGQGFDTEAFF TGTGCCAGCAGCGTAGGCCAGGGGTTCGACACTGAAGCTTTCTTT
. TRBJ1-1 medium-sized TRBV5-1 CASSLDPGGAEAFF TGCGCCAGCAGCTTGGATCCGGGCGGGGCTGAAGCTTTCTTT
. TRBJ1-6 many TRBV6-1 CASRRPGGGGPLHF TGTGCCAGCAGACGCCCCGGGGGGGGGGGACCCCTCCACTTT
TRBD1 TRBJ2-7 few TRBV2 CASRGQGDGCEQYF TGTGCCAGCAGGGGACAGGGGGATGGCTGCGAGCAGTACTTC
. TRBJ2-7 . TRBV3-1 CASRGTDYEQYF TGTGCCAGCCGCGGGACGGACTACGAGCAGTACTTC
TRBD1 TRBJ2-5 many TRBV19 CASSPGTGGETQYF TGTGCCAGTAGCCCCGGGACAGGGGGCGAGACCCAGTACTTC
. TRBJ2-1 few TRBV15 CATSRVGFEQFF TGTGCCACCAGCAGAGTGGGGTTTGAGCAGTTCTTC
TRBD2 TRBJ2-2 . TRBV20-1 CSARVPGLAGVHGELFF TGCAGTGCTAGAGTGCCGGGACTAGCGGGTGTACACGGGGAGCTGTTTTTT
. TRBJ2-7 few TRBV12-3/TRBV12-4 CASSLWGFEQYF TGTGCCAGCAGTTTGTGGGGTTTTGAGCAGTACTTC
. TRBJ2-1 . TRBV7-6 CASSLEPGSFRRDNEQFF TGTGCTAGCAGCTTAGAACCGGGGTCATTCCGTCGGGACAATGAGCAGTTCTTC
. TRBJ2-1 . TRBV12-3/TRBV12-4 CASSLAGGPAEQFF TGTGCCAGCAGTCTAGCTGGAGGGCCGGCTGAGCAGTTCTTC
TRBD2 TRBJ2-7 medium-sized TRBV4-2 CASSRNGRDGRGNEQYF TGTGCCAGCAGCCGGAACGGGAGGGACGGTCGGGGGAACGAGCAGTACTTC
. TRBJ1-3 medium-sized TRBV13 CASSLGRKNSGNTIYF TGTGCCAGCAGCTTAGGTCGGAAGAACTCTGGAAACACCATATATTTT
. TRBJ2-3 few TRBV6-2/TRBV6-3 CASSFGGPTDTQYF TGTGCCAGCAGTTTCGGAGGGCCCACAGATACGCAGTATTTT
. TRBJ1-1 large TRBV6-2/TRBV6-3 CASSQGAEAFF TGTGCCAGCAGCCAAGGCGCTGAAGCTTTCTTT
. TRBJ2-2 few TRBV27 CASSFQSNTGELFF TGTGCCAGCAGTTTCCAGTCGAACACCGGGGAGCTGTTTTTT
TRBD2 TRBJ2-7 few TRBV27 CASRRSTSADYEQYF TGTGCCAGCCGAAGGAGTACTAGCGCAGACTACGAGCAGTACTTC
TRBD2 TRBJ2-1 . TRBV4-2 CASSWTSGRANEHFF TGTGCCAGCAGCTGGACTAGCGGGAGGGCGAATGAGCATTTCTTC
. TRBJ1-1 many TRBV7-2 CASSLVPSLNTEAFF TGTGCCAGCAGCTTAGTACCCAGCTTGAACACTGAAGCTTTCTTT
. TRBJ2-1 . TRBV5-1 CASSQASRNEQFF TGCGCCAGCAGCCAGGCATCCCGCAATGAGCAGTTCTTC
. TRBJ1-1 medium-sized TRBV12-3/TRBV12-4 CASSLEAGYTEAFF TGTGCCAGCAGTTTGGAGGCAGGGTACACTGAAGCTTTCTTT
. TRBJ2-1 . TRBV14 CASSQFLGRDDEQFF TGTGCCAGCAGCCAATTTTTGGGGCGGGACGATGAGCAGTTCTTC
. TRBJ1-6 . TRBV19 CASSPTSTGMNSPLHF TGTGCCAGTAGCCCAACTTCCACAGGTATGAATTCACCCCTCCACTTT
. TRBJ2-7 few TRBV16 CASSHDGSSYEQYF TGTGCCAGCAGCCATGACGGGTCCTCCTACGAGCAGTACTTC
. TRBJ2-7 medium-sized TRBV2 CASSERLYYEQYF TGTGCCAGCAGTGAACGACTATACTACGAGCAGTACTTC
. TRBJ2-7 . TRBV18 CASSPLGGGQSYEQYF TGTGCCAGCTCACCTCTGGGAGGGGGCCAATCCTACGAGCAGTACTTC
TRBD1 TRBJ1-6 . TRBV20-1 CSARKIGQGMEASPLHF TGCAGTGCTAGAAAGATTGGACAGGGTATGGAGGCTTCACCCCTCCACTTT
. TRBJ1-4 . TRBV4-1 CASSQGRIGLFF TGCGCCAGCAGCCAAGGGAGGATAGGACTGTTTTTT
. TRBJ1-4 . TRBV5-1 CASSLEGRYGERLFF TGCGCCAGCAGCCTCGAAGGACGGTACGGGGAAAGACTCTTTTTT
TRBD1 TRBJ2-7 once TRBV20-1 CSAVPRQGWYEQYF TGCAGTGCCGTGCCCCGACAGGGATGGTACGAGCAGTACTTC
. TRBJ1-2 many TRBV14 CASSQVGRQANYGYTF TGTGCCAGCAGCCAAGTAGGCCGACAAGCTAACTATGGCTACACCTTC
TRBD1 TRBJ2-2 many TRBV9 CASSEEGQPNTGELFF TGTGCCAGCAGCGAAGAGGGACAGCCGAACACCGGGGAGCTGTTTTTT
. TRBJ2-1 . TRBV11-2 CASSPGGIRVGEQFF TGTGCCAGCAGCCCCGGGGGCATCAGAGTCGGCGAGCAGTTCTTC
TRBD2 TRBJ2-3 . TRBV6-1 CASRSSGGAVYTQYF TGTGCCAGCAGATCTAGCGGGGGGGCCGTATATACTCAGTATTTT
TRBD1 TRBJ1-1 few TRBV6-6 CASSYSTGGFAEAFF TGTGCCAGCAGTTACTCCACAGGGGGTTTCGCTGAAGCTTTCTTT
. TRBJ2-5 many TRBV7-8 CASSQRGGTGQETQYF TGTGCCAGCAGCCAGAGAGGAGGGACGGGGCAGGAGACCCAGTACTTC
. TRBJ1-5 few TRBV6-1 CASNRQGPNQPQHF TGTGCCAGCAACAGACAAGGCCCTAATCAGCCCCAGCATTTT
TRBD1 TRBJ2-3 many TRBV2 CASSGDRDRATDTQYF TGTGCCAGCAGCGGAGACCGGGACAGGGCGACAGATACGCAGTATTTT
TRBD2 TRBJ2-1 . TRBV5-1 CVSSYLPVAGARGDEQFF TGCGTCAGCAGCTACCTCCCAGTAGCGGGAGCAAGGGGCGATGAGCAGTTCTTC
TRBD1 TRBJ2-1 . TRBV5-1 CASSLTGADYNEQFF TGCGCCAGCAGCTTGACAGGGGCTGACTACAATGAGCAGTTCTTC
. TRBJ1-5 . TRBV6-1 CASSEWGEGSNQHQHF TGTGCCAGCAGTGAATGGGGGGAAGGGAGCAATCAGCACCAGCATTTT
TRBD1 TRBJ1-5 . TRBV18 CASSLGYRGSQPQHF TGTGCCAGCTCACTGGGGTACAGGGGGAGTCAGCCCCAGCATTTT
. TRBJ1-5 few TRBV6-2/TRBV6-3 CASSGLGNQPQHF TGTGCCAGCAGCGGGTTGGGCAATCAGCCCCAGCATTTT
. TRBJ2-3 few TRBV6-4 CASSDSVGGSTDTQYF TGTGCCAGCAGTGACTCGGTCGGCGGGAGCACAGATACGCAGTATTTT